The present T cell receptor (beta chain) was sequenced within a study of tumor-infiltrating lymphocytes in primary liver carcinoma. Across the whole study: Ages ranged from 30 to 69, with HCC or mixed HCC-cholangiocarcinoma. Study observations and caveats: Blood fell significantly below tumors in its top-250-clone fraction (p = 0.039).

Total RNA (around 500 ng) served as template for TCR beta cDNA synthesis primed by a constant-region primer. ARM-PCR was slightly modified, and three nested multiplex PCR rounds with it gave rise to the TCR beta libraries. It was with TRBV1-TRBV30 forward primers and a C-beta reverse primer that the first two PCR rounds were run, at approximately 10 cycles each. TCRdb reprocessed the multiplex PCR reads via MiXCR and lists one record per CDR3 protein. The sample has under 150,000 distinct CDR3 sequences, around 70% seen once; the top ten hold more than 7%. Investigators took RNA and DNA out together from 20-30 mg of unsorted bulk tissue. The patients lived with chronic HBV infection and had not yet received any treatment. This CDR3 is 14 amino acids long. V dropped 5 bases and J dropped 8; count of bases not matched to a gene: 7. Worth noting for this clonotype: Its antigen is as yet unknown.

The rearrangement joins TRBV12-3 or TRBV12-4 to TRBJ2-2; TRBD1 agrees at 8 bases. The sample taken for sequencing was tumor-adjacent normal liver tissue. The TCR sequence derives from a woman aged 55-69 years with primary liver carcinoma and hepatitis B virus infection. The CDR3 DNA is TGTGCCAGCAGTAGGACAGGGATCCATGGGGAGCTGTTTTTT. It translates to CASSRTGIHGELFF.